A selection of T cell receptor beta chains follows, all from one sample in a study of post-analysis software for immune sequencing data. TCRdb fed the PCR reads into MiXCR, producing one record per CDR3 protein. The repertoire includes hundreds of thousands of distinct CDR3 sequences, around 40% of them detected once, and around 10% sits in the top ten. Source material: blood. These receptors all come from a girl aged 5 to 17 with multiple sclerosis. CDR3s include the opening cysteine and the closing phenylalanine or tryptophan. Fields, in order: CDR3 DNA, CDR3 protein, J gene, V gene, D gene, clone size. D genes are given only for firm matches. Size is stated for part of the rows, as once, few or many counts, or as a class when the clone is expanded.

TGCAGCGTGGGGACAGGGGGCGGTGAGACCCAGTACTTC,CSVGTGGGETQYF,TRBJ2-5,TRBV29-1,TRBD1,few
TGCGCCAGCAGCTTTAGGTCGTCGGGTGACAATGAGCAGTTCTTC,CASSFRSSGDNEQFF,TRBJ2-1,TRBV5-1,-,-
TGTGCCAGCAGCTTATTGGGGGCCGGGGAGACCCAGTACTTC,CASSLLGAGETQYF,TRBJ2-5,TRBV7-9,-,few
TGTGCCAGCAGTAGGATAGATACGCAGTATTTT,CASSRIDTQYF,TRBJ2-3,TRBV6-2/TRBV6-3,-,-
TGTGCCACCAGTGGCGGACAGGGGTGGGGATTCGGCGAGCAGTACTTC,CATSGGQGWGFGEQYF,TRBJ2-7,TRBV24-1,TRBD1,-
TGTGCCGGCAGCCATGACAGGGACACAGATACGCAGTATTTT,CAGSHDRDTDTQYF,TRBJ2-3,TRBV7-2,TRBD1,few
TGCAGTGTCCCCGTATGGGAGATCCTCTACAATGAGCAGTTCTTC,CSVPVWEILYNEQFF,TRBJ2-1,TRBV20-1,-,few
TGCGCCAGCAGCCGAGAGACAGGGCTTGGCTACACCTTC,CASSRETGLGYTF,TRBJ1-2,TRBV4-1,TRBD1,-
TGTGCCAGCAGCCCCTCGGCGGGAGAAAGGGAGCAGTACTTC,CASSPSAGEREQYF,TRBJ2-5,TRBV9,TRBD2,-
TGTGCCAGCAGGCCGGGACAGGGGTGGTACGAGCAGTGCTTC,CASRPGQGWYEQCF,TRBJ2-7,TRBV12-3/TRBV12-4,TRBD1,-
TGTGCCAGCAGTTTAATCGGGTTTGGGTCGAGCGAGCAGTACTTC,CASSLIGFGSSEQYF,TRBJ2-7,TRBV12-3/TRBV12-4,-,-
TGTGCCAGCAGTGAACTAGCGGGGGCCTACAATGAGCAGTTCTTC,CASSELAGAYNEQFF,TRBJ2-1,TRBV6-4,TRBD2,-
TGCAGTGTAGAAACTTTAGCAGCTTACGGCTACACCTTC,CSVETLAAYGYTF,TRBJ1-2,TRBV20-1,-,-
TGTGCCAGCAGCAGCGACCCGGGACTAGCGGGAGCGGATGAGCAGTTCTTC,CASSSDPGLAGADEQFF,TRBJ2-1,TRBV7-9,TRBD2,-
TGTGCCAGCAGTTACTCGCGACAGGGGGCATCTGGAAACACCATATATTTT,CASSYSRQGASGNTIYF,TRBJ1-3,TRBV6-5,TRBD1,once
TGCGCCAGCAGCCTCGACTATAGCAATCAGCCCCAGCATTTT,CASSLDYSNQPQHF,TRBJ1-5,TRBV4-1,-,few
TGTGCCAGCAGCTTAGCGGGGTTGCAGTTCTTC,CASSLAGLQFF,TRBJ2-1,TRBV7-6,-,-
TGCAGTGCTAGACAGGGGAGTAACTATGGCTACACCTTC,CSARQGSNYGYTF,TRBJ1-2,TRBV20-1,-,-
TGCGCCAGCAGCCAAGATCCTAAGGGTGCTGAGCAGTACTTC,CASSQDPKGAEQYF,TRBJ2-5,TRBV4-3,-,-
TGTGCCAGCAGTTCCCGTGGGGCTAGCGGTTCCTACAATGAGCAGTTCTTC,CASSSRGASGSYNEQFF,TRBJ2-1,TRBV28,TRBD2,-
TGTGCCAGCAGTACCCTAGCGGGAGGCTTGTCCTACGAGCAGTACTTC,CASSTLAGGLSYEQYF,TRBJ2-7,TRBV7-2,TRBD2,few
TGCGCCAGCAGCTTTGGGGACAGGGAGTCCTACGAGCAGTACTTC,CASSFGDRESYEQYF,TRBJ2-7,TRBV5-1,TRBD1,-
TGCAGTGCCGGACGAATAGCGGGAGAAGAGACCCAGTACTTC,CSAGRIAGEETQYF,TRBJ2-5,TRBV20-1,TRBD2,-
TGTGCCAGCAGCGCGGATAAAGGGACCGCCGGTGGAGATACGCAGTATTTT,CASSADKGTAGGDTQYF,TRBJ2-3,TRBV9,-,-
TGCGCCAGCAGCCACACGGCCGGGAGCGGGAACACTGAAGCTTTCTTT,CASSHTAGSGNTEAFF,TRBJ1-1,TRBV5-1,-,few
TGCGCCAGCAGCCAAGAACCGGGCGGGAGAAGTACAGATACGCAGTATTTT,CASSQEPGGRSTDTQYF,TRBJ2-3,TRBV4-1,TRBD2,-
TGTGCCATCAGAAGCCCCGACGGTGAGCAGTACTTC,CAIRSPDGEQYF,TRBJ2-7,TRBV10-3,-,-
TGTGCCAGCAGTTCGACAGGGACGCTCTACGGGCAGTACTTC,CASSSTGTLYGQYF,TRBJ2-4,TRBV12-3/TRBV12-4,TRBD1,-
TGCAGTGCCGTCTCGACCACCTCCTACGAGCAGTACTTC,CSAVSTTSYEQYF,TRBJ2-7,TRBV20-1,-,once
TGTGCCAGCAGTGCCGGGGCAGGGGGGCCCTCCTACGAGCAGTACTTC,CASSAGAGGPSYEQYF,TRBJ2-7,TRBV27,-,-
TGTGCCAGCAGCTTAATGCTAGCGGGAAACCCAGAGACCCAGTACTTC,CASSLMLAGNPETQYF,TRBJ2-5,TRBV7-3,TRBD2,-
TGCGCCGGCAGCACCGGGACAGGGAAAACCTACGAGCAGTACTTC,CAGSTGTGKTYEQYF,TRBJ2-7,TRBV5-1,TRBD1,-